The rows below give T cell receptor beta chains drawn from one sample of a study of cytomegalovirus exposure and HLA in healthy donors. Clones were sequenced by immunoSEQ multiplex PCR, and TCRdb holds only the in-frame ones, with some missing. The profile covers roughly 280,000 clones, with 86% appearing a single time and approximately 1% taken by the ten largest. The sample comprised PBMCs. These receptors came from a woman in her late teens or twenties in good health and CMV-seronegative. Each CDR3 is given with its conserved first and last residue. D genes are given only for firm matches. Size is omitted from some rows. Given values are once, few, many or a class for expanded clones.

J gene,D gene,clone size,V gene,CDR3 protein,CDR3 DNA
TRBJ2-5,NA,few,TRBV5-1,CASSSTDPQETQYF,TGCGCCAGCAGCTCGACAGACCCCCAAGAGACCCAGTACTTC
TRBJ2-7,NA,NA,TRBV28,CASRPSGLGEQYF,TGTGCCAGCAGACCGTCGGGGTTGGGCGAGCAGTACTTC
TRBJ2-2,NA,NA,TRBV5-1,CASSREGNTGELFF,TGCGCCAGCAGCCGAGAGGGGAACACCGGGGAGCTGTTTTTT
TRBJ2-7,NA,NA,TRBV18,CASSPLPRRLWYF,TGTGCCAGCTCACCACTTCCGCGGCGTTTGTGGTACTTC
TRBJ1-1,NA,NA,TRBV19,CASSWQEGTEAFF,TGTGCCAGTAGTTGGCAGGAAGGTACTGAAGCTTTCTTT
TRBJ2-1,NA,NA,TRBV2,CASSEISEVRVF,TGTGCCAGCAGTGAAATCTCGGAGGTTAGGGTCTTC
TRBJ2-6,TRBD1,NA,TRBV10-3,CAMGQATSGANVLTF,TGTGCCATGGGACAGGCCACCTCTGGGGCCAACGTCCTGACTTTC
TRBJ2-7,TRBD1,NA,TRBV11-1,CASSFRDSPYEQYF,TGTGCCAGCAGCTTCCGGGACAGTCCCTACGAGCAGTACTTC
TRBJ2-7,NA,NA,TRBV11-3,CASSLRPRGQQVF,TGTGCCAGCAGCTTACGGCCACGAGGACAGCAAGTCTTC
TRBJ2-1,NA,NA,TRBV6-5,CASSYSPHPDNEQFF,TGTGCCAGCAGTTACTCTCCACATCCAGATAATGAGCAGTTCTTC
TRBJ2-5,NA,NA,TRBV30,CAWRVTGGARETQYF,TGTGCCTGGAGGGTCACTGGAGGGGCTAGGGAGACCCAGTACTTC
TRBJ2-3,NA,NA,TRBV27,CASSKQVSTDTQYF,TGTGCCAGCAGTAAACAGGTTTCCACAGATACGCAGTATTTT